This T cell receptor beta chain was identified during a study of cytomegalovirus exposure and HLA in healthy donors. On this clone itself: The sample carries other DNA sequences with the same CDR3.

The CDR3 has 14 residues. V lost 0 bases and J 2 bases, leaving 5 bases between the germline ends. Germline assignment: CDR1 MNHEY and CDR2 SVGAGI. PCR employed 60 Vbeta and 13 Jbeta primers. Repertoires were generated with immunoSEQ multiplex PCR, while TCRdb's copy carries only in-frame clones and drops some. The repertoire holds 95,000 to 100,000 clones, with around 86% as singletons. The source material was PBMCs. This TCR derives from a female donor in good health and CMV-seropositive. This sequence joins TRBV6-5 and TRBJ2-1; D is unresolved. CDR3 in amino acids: CASSYSRAYNEQFF. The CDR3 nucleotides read TGTGCCAGCAGTTACTCACGCGCCTACAATGAGCAGTTCTTC.